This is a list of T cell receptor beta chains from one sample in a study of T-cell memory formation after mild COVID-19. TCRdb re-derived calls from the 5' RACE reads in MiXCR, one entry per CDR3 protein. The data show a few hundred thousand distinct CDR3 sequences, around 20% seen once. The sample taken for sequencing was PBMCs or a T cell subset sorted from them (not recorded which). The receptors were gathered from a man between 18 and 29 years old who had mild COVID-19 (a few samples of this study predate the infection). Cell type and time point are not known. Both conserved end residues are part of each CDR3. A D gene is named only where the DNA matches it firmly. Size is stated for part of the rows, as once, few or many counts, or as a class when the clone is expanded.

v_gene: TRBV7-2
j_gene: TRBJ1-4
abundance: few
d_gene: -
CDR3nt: TGTGCCAGCAGCTCCTCACTCGAGACAGCCACAACTAATGAAAAACTGTTTTTT
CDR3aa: CASSSSLETATTNEKLFF

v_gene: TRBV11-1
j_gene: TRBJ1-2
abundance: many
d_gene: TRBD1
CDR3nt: TGTGCCAGCAGCCCCGGGACAGACTATGGCTACACCTTC
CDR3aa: CASSPGTDYGYTF

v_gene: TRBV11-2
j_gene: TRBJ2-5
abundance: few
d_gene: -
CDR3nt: -
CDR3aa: CASSFRGRDGETQYF

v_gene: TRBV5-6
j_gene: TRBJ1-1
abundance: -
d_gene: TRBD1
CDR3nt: TGTGCCAGCAGCGGAACGGGACAGGGAAATACTGAAGCTTTCTTT
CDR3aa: CASSGTGQGNTEAFF

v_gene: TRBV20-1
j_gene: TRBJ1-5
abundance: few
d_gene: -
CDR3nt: TGCAGTGCTCGAGGACAGACAAATCAGCCCCAGCATTTT
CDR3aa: CSARGQTNQPQHF

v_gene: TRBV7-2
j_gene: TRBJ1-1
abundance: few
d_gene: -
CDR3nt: TGTGCCAGCAGCTTAAGCCGGCCGAACACTGAAGCTTTCTTT
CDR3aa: CASSLSRPNTEAFF

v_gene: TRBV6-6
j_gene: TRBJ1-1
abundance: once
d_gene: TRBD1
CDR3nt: TGTGCCAGCAGGGGACAGGGGGATGGAGTTACTGAAGCTTTCTTT
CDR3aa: CASRGQGDGVTEAFF

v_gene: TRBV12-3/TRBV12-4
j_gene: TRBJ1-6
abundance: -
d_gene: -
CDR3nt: TGTGCCAGCAGTTTGAGGGCCGCCTATAATTCACCCCTCCACTTT
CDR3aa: CASSLRAAYNSPLHF

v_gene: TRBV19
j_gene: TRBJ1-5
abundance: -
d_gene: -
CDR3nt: TGTGCCAGTAGTAATCTTGGAGGGAGTCAGCCCCAGCATTTT
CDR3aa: CASSNLGGSQPQHF

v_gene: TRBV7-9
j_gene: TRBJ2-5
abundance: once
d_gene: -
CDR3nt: TGTGCCAGCAGCTTAGTAGGGGCTCCGGCAGAGACCCAGTACTTC
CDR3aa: CASSLVGAPAETQYF

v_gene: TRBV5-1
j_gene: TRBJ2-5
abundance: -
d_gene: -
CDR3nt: TGCGCCAGCAGCTCCTATGTACAGGGTGGAGAGACCCAGTACTTC
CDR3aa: CASSSYVQGGETQYF

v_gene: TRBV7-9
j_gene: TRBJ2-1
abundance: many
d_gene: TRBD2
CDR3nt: TGTGCCAGCAGCGCCACTAGCGGGGGGCCCAATGAGCAGTTCTTC
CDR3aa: CASSATSGGPNEQFF

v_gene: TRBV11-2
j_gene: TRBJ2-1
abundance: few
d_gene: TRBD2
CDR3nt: TGTGCCAGCAGCCCACGGACTAGCGGGGGCTACAATGAGCAGTTCTTC
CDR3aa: CASSPRTSGGYNEQFF

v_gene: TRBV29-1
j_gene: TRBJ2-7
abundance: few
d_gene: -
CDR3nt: TGCAGCGTGGCTTTAGCTCAGCCCTACGAGCAGTACTTC
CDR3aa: CSVALAQPYEQYF

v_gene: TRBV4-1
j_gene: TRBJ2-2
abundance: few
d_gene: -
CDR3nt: TGCGCCAGCAGCCAAGATATGGGAGGCGAGGCCGGGGAGCTGTTTTTT
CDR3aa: CASSQDMGGEAGELFF

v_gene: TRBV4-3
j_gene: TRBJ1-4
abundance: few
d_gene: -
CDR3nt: TGCGCCAGCAGCCAAGATCAACGGCGGCTTAATGAAAAACTGTTTTTT
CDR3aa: CASSQDQRRLNEKLFF

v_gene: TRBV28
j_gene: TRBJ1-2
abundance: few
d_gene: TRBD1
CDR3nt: TGTGCCAGCAGTCTCCCGGGACAGGGGGCCGATGGCTACACCTTC
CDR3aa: CASSLPGQGADGYTF

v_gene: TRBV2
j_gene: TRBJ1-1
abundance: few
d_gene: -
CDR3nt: TGTGCCAGCTCCCCAGGGCGGATTTCGAACACTGAAGCTTTCTTT
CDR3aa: CASSPGRISNTEAFF

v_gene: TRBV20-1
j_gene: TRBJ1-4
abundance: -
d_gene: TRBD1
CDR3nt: TGCAGTGTTTCGGACAGGGCTGAAAAACTGTTTTTT
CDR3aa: CSVSDRAEKLFF

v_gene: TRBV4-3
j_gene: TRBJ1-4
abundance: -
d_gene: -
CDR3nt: TGCGCCAGCAGCCAAGAAAGGGGTTCTGGCGAAAAACTGTTTTTT
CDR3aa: CASSQERGSGEKLFF

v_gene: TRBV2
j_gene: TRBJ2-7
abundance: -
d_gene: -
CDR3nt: TGTGCCAGCGCAGTTCCTGACACAGGGCCGTCCTACGAGCAGTACTTC
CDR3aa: CASAVPDTGPSYEQYF

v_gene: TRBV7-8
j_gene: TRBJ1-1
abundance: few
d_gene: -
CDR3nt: TGTGCCAGCAGCTTGCCCAACTCTAGGGCTTTCTTT
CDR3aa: CASSLPNSRAFF

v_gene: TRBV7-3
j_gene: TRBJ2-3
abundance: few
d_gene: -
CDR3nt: TGTGCCAGCAGCCAGGCGGCTAGCTCAGATACGCAGTATTTT
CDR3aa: CASSQAASSDTQYF

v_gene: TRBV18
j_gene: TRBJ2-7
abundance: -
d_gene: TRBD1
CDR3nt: TGTGCCAGCTCACCGGGACAGGGGGCTCTTTACGAGCAGTACTTC
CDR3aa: CASSPGQGALYEQYF

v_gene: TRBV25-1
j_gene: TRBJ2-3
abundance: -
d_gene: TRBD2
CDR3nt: TGTGCCAGCAGTCAGCGGCTAGCGGGGACAGATACGCAGTATTTT
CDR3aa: CASSQRLAGTDTQYF

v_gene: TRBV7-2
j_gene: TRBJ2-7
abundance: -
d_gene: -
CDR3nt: TGTGCCAGCAGCCCCGCCGGGGGCCGCTCCTACGAGCAGTACTTC
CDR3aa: CASSPAGGRSYEQYF

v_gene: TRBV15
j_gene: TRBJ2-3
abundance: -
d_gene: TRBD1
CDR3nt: TGTGCCACCAGCAGTGGAACGACAGGGGCCACAGATACGCAGTATTTT
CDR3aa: CATSSGTTGATDTQYF

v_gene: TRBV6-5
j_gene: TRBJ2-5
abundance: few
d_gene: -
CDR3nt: TGTGCCAGCCAGATGCGCCTTCCGGAGACCCAGTACTTC
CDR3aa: CASQMRLPETQYF

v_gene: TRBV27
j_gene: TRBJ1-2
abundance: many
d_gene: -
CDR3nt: TGTGCCAGCAGTCCGGACAGCTACTATGGCTACACCTTC
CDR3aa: CASSPDSYYGYTF

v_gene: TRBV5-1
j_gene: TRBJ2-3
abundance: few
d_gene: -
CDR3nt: TGCGCCAGCAGCTTGGACAGCCAAGGCACAGATACGCAGTATTTT
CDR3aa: CASSLDSQGTDTQYF

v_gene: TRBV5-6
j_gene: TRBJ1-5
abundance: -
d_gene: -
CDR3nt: TGTGCCAGCAGCTTGTCCGGGGCCGTAGATAGCGGCAATCAGCCCCAGCATTTT
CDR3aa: CASSLSGAVDSGNQPQHF

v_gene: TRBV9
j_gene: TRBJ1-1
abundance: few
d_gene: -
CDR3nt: TGTGCCAGCAGCGTAGGTGCCACCCGGAACACTGAAGCTTTCTTT
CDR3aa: CASSVGATRNTEAFF

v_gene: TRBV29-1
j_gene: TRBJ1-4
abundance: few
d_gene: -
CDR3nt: TGCAGCGTTGAAGAGCAGAGGGGTGAAAAACTGTTTTTT
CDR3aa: CSVEEQRGEKLFF

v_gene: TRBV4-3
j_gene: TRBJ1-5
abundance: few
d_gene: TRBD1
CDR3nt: TGCGCCAGCAGCCAGCGGACAGGTAGCAATCAGCCCCAGCATTTT
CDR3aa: CASSQRTGSNQPQHF

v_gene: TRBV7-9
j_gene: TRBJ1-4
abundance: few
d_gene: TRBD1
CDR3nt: TGTGCCAGCAGCTTAGAGGGGACAGTTAATGAAAAACTGTTTTTT
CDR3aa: CASSLEGTVNEKLFF

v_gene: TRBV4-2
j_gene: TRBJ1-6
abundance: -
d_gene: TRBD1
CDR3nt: TGTGCCAGCCGGGGACAGGGGGAAGGTTCACCCCTCCACTTT
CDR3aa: CASRGQGEGSPLHF

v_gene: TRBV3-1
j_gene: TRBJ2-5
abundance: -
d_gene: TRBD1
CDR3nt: TGTGCCAGCAGCCGTGGGGACAGGAGGAGGTTACAGGAGACCCAGTACTTC
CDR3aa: CASSRGDRRRLQETQYF

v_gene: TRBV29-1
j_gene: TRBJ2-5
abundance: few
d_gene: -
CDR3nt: TGCAGCGTTGAAGGCGGCGGGGAGACCCAGTACTTC
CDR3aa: CSVEGGGETQYF

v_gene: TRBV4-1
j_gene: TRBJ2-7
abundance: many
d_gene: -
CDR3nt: TGCGCCAGCAGCCAAGATCCCGGGGCATCCTACGAGCAGTACTTC
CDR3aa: CASSQDPGASYEQYF

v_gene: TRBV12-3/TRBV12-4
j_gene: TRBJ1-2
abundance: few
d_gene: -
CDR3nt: TGTGCCAGCAGTCGGGGGGGGGGAACATATGGCTACACCTTC
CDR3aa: CASSRGGGTYGYTF

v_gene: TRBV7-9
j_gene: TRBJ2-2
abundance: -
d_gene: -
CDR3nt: TGTGCCAGCAGTTGGGATACGAACACCGGGGAGCTGTTTTTT
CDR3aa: CASSWDTNTGELFF

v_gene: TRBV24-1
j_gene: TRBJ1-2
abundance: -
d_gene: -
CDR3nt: TGTGCCACCAGACCATCCGCTGACTATGGCTACACCTTC
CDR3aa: CATRPSADYGYTF

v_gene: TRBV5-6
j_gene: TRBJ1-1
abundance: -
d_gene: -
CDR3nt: TGTGCCAGCAGCCCGAGGCCCGGGGCGAACACTGAAGCTTTCTTT
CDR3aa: CASSPRPGANTEAFF

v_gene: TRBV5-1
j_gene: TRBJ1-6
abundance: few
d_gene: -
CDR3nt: TGCGCCAGCAGCTTGGAAGGGCCCGTTAATTCACCCCTCCACTTT
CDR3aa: CASSLEGPVNSPLHF

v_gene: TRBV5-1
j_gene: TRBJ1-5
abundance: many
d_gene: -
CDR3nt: TGTGCCAGCAGTTACGGGGGAAATCAGCCCCAGCATTTT
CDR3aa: CASSYGGNQPQHF

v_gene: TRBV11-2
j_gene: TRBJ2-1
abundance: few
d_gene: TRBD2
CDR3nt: TGTGCCAGCAGCTTAGTTCCGGGGGGCAATGAGCAGTTCTTC
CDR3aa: CASSLVPGGNEQFF

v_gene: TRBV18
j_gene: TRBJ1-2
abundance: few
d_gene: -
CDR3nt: TGTGCCAGCTCACCCGACAGATCCACTAACTATGGCTACACCTTC
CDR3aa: CASSPDRSTNYGYTF

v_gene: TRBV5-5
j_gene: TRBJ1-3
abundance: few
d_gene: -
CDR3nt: TGTGCCAGCAGCTTGGAGGCCCTGCCGGGAAACACCATATATTTT
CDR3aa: CASSLEALPGNTIYF

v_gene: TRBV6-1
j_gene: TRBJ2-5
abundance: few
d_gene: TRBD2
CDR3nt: TGTGCCAGCAGTGGGACTAGCTGGTGGGAGACCCAGTACTTC
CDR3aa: CASSGTSWWETQYF

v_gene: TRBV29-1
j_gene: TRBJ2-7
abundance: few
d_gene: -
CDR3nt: TGCAGCGTCCGATCTCCGGGTAGGGACGAGCAGTACTTC
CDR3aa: CSVRSPGRDEQYF

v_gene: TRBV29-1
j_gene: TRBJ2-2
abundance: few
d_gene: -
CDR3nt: TGCAGCGTTGAGACCGGTACCGGGGAGCTGTTTTTT
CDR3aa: CSVETGTGELFF

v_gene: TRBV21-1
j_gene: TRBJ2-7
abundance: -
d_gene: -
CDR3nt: TGTGCCAGCAGCGCTACCCCAAGGACTAGCGGGGGGCCCCGGGCCTTATCCGAGCAGTACTTC
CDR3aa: CASSATPRTSGGPRALSEQYF